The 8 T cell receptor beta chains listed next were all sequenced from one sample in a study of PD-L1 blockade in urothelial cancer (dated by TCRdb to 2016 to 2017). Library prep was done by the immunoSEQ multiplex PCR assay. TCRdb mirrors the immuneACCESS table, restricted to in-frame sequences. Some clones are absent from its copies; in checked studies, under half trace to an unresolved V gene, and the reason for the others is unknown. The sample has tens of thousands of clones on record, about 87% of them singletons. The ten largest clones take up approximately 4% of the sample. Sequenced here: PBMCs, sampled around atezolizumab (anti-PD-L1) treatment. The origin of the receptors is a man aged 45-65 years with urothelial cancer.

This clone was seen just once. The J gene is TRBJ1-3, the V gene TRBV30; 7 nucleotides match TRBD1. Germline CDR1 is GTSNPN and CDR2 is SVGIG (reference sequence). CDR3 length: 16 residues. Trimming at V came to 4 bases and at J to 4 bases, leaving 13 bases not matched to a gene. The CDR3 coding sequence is TGTGCCTGGATTAAGTACGAGGGGGCGCGGGGAAACACCATATATTTT. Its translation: CAWIKYEGARGNTIYF.

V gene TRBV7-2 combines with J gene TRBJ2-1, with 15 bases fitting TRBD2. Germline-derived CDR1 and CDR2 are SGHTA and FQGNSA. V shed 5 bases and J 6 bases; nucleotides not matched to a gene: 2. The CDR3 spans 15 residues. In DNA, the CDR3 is TGTGCCAGCAGCCGGACTAGCGGGAGGGGCAATGAGCAGTTCTTC. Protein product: CASSRTSGRGNEQFF.

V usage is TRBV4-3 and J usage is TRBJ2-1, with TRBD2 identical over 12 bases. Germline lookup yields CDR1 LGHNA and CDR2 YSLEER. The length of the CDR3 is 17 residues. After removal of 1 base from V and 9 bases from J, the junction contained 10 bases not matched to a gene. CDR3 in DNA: TGCGCCAGCAGCCAAGGAGGTCCTAGCGGGAGGGCCCCTGAGCAGTTCTTC. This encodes CASSQGGPSGRAPEQFF.

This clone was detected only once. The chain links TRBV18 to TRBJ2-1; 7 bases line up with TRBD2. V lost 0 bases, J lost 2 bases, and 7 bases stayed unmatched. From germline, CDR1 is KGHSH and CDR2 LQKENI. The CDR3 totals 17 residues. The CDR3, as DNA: TGTGCCAGCTCACCACCTGGGCTAGCGGTGACCTACAATGAGCAGTTCTTC. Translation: CASSPPGLAVTYNEQFF. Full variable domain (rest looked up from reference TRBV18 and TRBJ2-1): NAGVMQNPRHLVRRRGQEARLRCSPMKGHSHVYWYRQLPEEGLKFMVYLQKENIIDESGMPKERFSAEFPKEGPSILRIQQVVRGDSAAYFCASSPPGLAVTYNEQFFGPGTRLTVL.

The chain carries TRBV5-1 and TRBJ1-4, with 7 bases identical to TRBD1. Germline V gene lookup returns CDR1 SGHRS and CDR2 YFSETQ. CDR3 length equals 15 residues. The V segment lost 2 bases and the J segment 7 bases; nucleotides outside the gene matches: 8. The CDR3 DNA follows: TGCGCCAGCAGCTTCGACAGGGCCCCGGGTGAAAAACTGTTTTTT. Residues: CASSFDRAPGEKLFF.

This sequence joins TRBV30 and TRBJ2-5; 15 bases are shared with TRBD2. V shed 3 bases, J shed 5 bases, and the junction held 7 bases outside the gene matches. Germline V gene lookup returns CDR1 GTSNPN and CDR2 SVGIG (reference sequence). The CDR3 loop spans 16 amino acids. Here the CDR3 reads CAWSQGLAGGPETQYF. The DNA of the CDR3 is TGTGCCTGGAGCCAAGGACTAGCGGGGGGGCCGGAGACCCAGTACTTC.

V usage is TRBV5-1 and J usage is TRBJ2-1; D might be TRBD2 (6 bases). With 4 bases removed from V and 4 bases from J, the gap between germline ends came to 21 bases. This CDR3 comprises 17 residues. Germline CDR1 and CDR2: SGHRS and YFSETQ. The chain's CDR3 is CASSPTLAQLLYNEQFF. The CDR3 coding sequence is TGCGCCAGCAGCCCCACACTAGCCCAGCTTCTATACAATGAGCAGTTCTTC. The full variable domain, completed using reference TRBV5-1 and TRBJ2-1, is KAGVTQTPRYLIKTRGQQVTLSCSPISGHRSVSWYQQTPGQGLQFLFEYFSETQRNKGNFPGRFSGRQFSNSRSEMNVSTLELGDSALYLCASSPTLAQLLYNEQFFGPGTRLTVL.

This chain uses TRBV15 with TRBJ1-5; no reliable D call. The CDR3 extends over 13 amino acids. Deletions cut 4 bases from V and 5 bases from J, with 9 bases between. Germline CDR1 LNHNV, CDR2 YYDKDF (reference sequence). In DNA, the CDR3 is TGTGCCACCAGCATCCGGAGGTATCAGCCCCAGCATTTT. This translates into CATSIRRYQPQHF.